The source of this T cell receptor beta chain is a study of cytomegalovirus exposure and HLA in healthy donors. Points on this clone: No antigen is known for it.

The CDR3 is made up of 16 amino acids. The ends lost 0 bases at V and 5 bases at J; junction bases unmatched: 9. CDR1 and CDR2 from the germline V gene are ENHRY and SYGVKD. Points from the study as a whole: On later analysis, the bulk of CMV-associated TCR beta chains appeared to be HLA-restricted. The study carried out a later analysis of TCR beta sequences. It associated 15,000 to 20,000 of them with specific HLA alleles at a false discovery rate of 0.05. Researchers catalogued about 160 TCR beta chains as cytomegalovirus-associated. In an earlier analysis, most TCR beta V segments were productive about 87% or about 30% of the time.

Researchers ran the PCR with 60 Vbeta and 13 Jbeta primers. Profiling relied on immunoSEQ multiplex PCR, and the TCRdb table lists in-frame clones only, not all of them. The data hold fewer than 95,000 clones, with approximately 81% observed a single time. The chain is built from TRBV10-3 and TRBJ1-2, with 7 bases fitting TRBD1. The sequenced material came from PBMCs. The receptor was derived from a middle-aged man in good health and CMV-seropositive. Here the CDR3 reads CAISESIGPGGYGYTF. The CDR3 DNA sequence: TGTGCCATCAGTGAGTCGATCGGTCCAGGGGGATATGGCTACACCTTC.